This T cell receptor beta chain was sequenced for a study of CD8+ T cells in alopecia areata. Regarding the study as a whole: In scalp, tofacitinib significantly decreased clonality and expanded CD8+ clones among the top 100.

Treatment noted: oral pan-JAK inhibitor, 5-10 mg twice daily. Isolated RNA was reverse transcribed into cDNA used as the sequencing template. The assay was immunoSEQ multiplex PCR, and TCRdb's table has in-frame clones only and misses some. Here the sample spans 150,000 to 200,000 clones, about 60% being singletons. This CDR3 is built from 14 residues. V was cut by 1 base and J by 7 bases, with 13 bases left in between. Germline-derived CDR1 and CDR2 are MNHEY and SMNVEV (reference sequence). Remarks on this clone: Its antigen remains unknown.

This chain links TRBV27 with TRBJ1-2, with D perhaps matching TRBD1 (5 bases). This receptor was taken from a human donor with alopecia areata. Source: CD8+ T cells sorted from blood, taken at week 24, from a patient treated with tofacitinib. CDR3 DNA: TGTGCCAGCAGTTTATTTGGTGGACATCCTGGCTACACCTTC. This codes for CASSLFGGHPGYTF.